The next 14 T cell receptor beta chains were all read from a single sample in a study of human T cells and chemical hapten exposure. TCRdb recomputed calls from the RACE reads with MiXCR, one row per CDR3 protein. In the table there are roughly 360,000 distinct CDR3 sequences, roughly 4.8% of which are singletons. The time point: patch test 1, 2 weeks after DPC sensitization. Indicated treatment: therapeutic diphenylcyclopropenone sensitization with weekly scalp DPC. The input for sequencing was whole blood, taken in connection with sensitization to the hapten diphenylcyclopropenone (DPC). These receptors were taken from a woman in her forties or fifties with alopecia areata. Some clones in this sample may be carry-over from other donors' samples.

This clonotype was detected ten times or more. V usage is TRBV27 and J usage is TRBJ1-1; no definite D call. The germline V and J ends were trimmed by 5 bases and 3 bases, with 7 bases remaining between them. Looked up from germline, CDR1 is MNHEY and CDR2 is SMNVEV (reference sequence). The CDR3 length is 12 residues. DNA for the CDR3: TGTGCCAGCAGTGGCTTGGACACTGAAGCTTTCTTT. Amino acid sequence: CASSGLDTEAFF.

This clonotype was found a few times. J is TRBJ1-1 and V is TRBV15; TRBD1 agrees at 7 bases. CDR1 and CDR2 from the germline V gene are LNHNV and YYDKDF (reference sequence). The CDR3 contains 13 residues. Trimming removed 1 base from V and 5 bases from J; junction bases left unmatched: 1. DNA of the CDR3: TGTGCCACCAGCAGAGGACAGGGAACTGAAGCTTTCTTT. Protein sequence: CATSRGQGTEAFF.

This clonotype was seen repeatedly, ten times or more. The rearrangement uses TRBV7-9 and TRBJ1-1; the D gene is possibly TRBD1 (5 bases). This CDR3 is 15 amino acids long. CDR1 and CDR2 (germline): SEHNR, FQNEAQ (reference sequence). The V and J ends lost 4 bases and 0 bases respectively, with 12 bases between them. The CDR3, as DNA: TGTGCCAGCAGCTCCCAGACAGAAATGAACACTGAAGCTTTCTTT. This translates into CASSSQTEMNTEAFF.

This clonotype was observed many times. The genes are TRBV6-6 and TRBJ1-1; D is unresolved. V dropped 7 bases and J dropped 1 base, with 7 bases sitting between them. The CDR3 is made up of 12 amino acids. CDR1 and CDR2 (germline): MNHNY, SVGAGI (reference sequence). This chain's CDR3 is CASTLKNTEAFF. DNA for the CDR3: TGTGCCAGCACTTTGAAGAACACTGAAGCTTTCTTT.

A few counts support this clonotype. The chain has TRBV15 and TRBJ1-5; D remains ambiguous. Germline V lookup: CDR1 LNHNV, CDR2 YYDKDF (reference sequence). The CDR3 is 12 amino acids. Trimming shortened V by 3 bases and J by 4 bases, and 4 bases separated the two germline ends. CDR3 in amino acids: CATSSSNQPQHF. The CDR3 DNA reads TGTGCCACCAGCAGTTCAAATCAGCCCCAGCATTTT.

The sample holds many counts of this clonotype. This chain uses TRBV7-9 with TRBJ2-3, with D perhaps assigned TRBD1 or TRBD2 (6 bases each). Per the germline V gene, CDR1 is SEHNR and CDR2 is FQNEAQ (reference sequence). The ends were cut back, 5 bases at V and 7 bases at J, with 22 bases in the middle. This CDR3 contains 16 residues. The CDR3 DNA reads as TGTGCCAGCAGCCCCCCGTCGGGGGCTTGGGGGAATACGCAGTATTTT. Amino acids: CASSPPSGAWGNTQYF.

This clonotype was counted at least ten times. The CDR3 sequence is CASSLGLAGAYEQYF. The CDR3 nucleotides are TGTGCCAGCAGCCTGGGACTAGCGGGGGCCTACGAGCAGTACTTC. The chain is built from TRBV5-4 and TRBJ2-7, with 14 bases fitting TRBD2. CDR1 is SGHNT and CDR2 is YYREEE in the germline V gene (reference sequence). Germline trimming cut 4 bases from V and 2 bases from J; bases unmatched to any gene: 2. The CDR3 runs to 15 residues.

In this sample, this clonotype turned up many times. The CDR3 sequence is CASRLSGTGMTPQHF. The CDR3 nucleotides are TGTGCCAGCAGGCTCAGCGGGACAGGGATGACGCCCCAGCATTTT. The genes are TRBV5-6 and TRBJ1-5, with 9 bases lining up with TRBD1. CDR3 length equals 15 residues. The V and J ends lost 5 bases and 9 bases, in that order; junction bases with no gene match: 12. Germline V gene lookup returns CDR1 SGHDT and CDR2 YYEEEE.

This clonotype was seen many times. J is TRBJ2-5 and V is TRBV29-1; D might be TRBD1 (6 bases). The germline gives CDR1 SQVTM, CDR2 ANQGSEA. The CDR3 spans 13 residues. The V end lost 4 bases, the J end lost 5 bases, and 14 bases lay between the germline ends. CDR3 nucleotide sequence: TGCAGCGTTGTCGGGGCAGGGGTCGAGACCCAGTACTTC. This codes for CSVVGAGVETQYF.

This clonotype came up many times. V is TRBV7-9 and J is TRBJ1-2, with a tentative D call TRBD1 (5 bases). The V end lost 4 bases, the J end lost 6 bases, and 12 bases lay between the germline ends. Germline CDR1 reads SEHNR; CDR2 reads FQNEAQ (reference sequence). The length of the CDR3 is 13 residues. The CDR3 bases are TGTGCCAGCAGCTCCGCGGGGGAGAATGGCTACACCTTC. Protein sequence: CASSSAGENGYTF.

There are a few counts of this clonotype. This chain connects TRBV20-1 to TRBJ2-7; possible D gene TRBD1, 6 bases. V was clipped by 0 bases and J by 3 bases, with 12 bases between them. The CDR3 spans 14 residues. Germline V gene lookup returns CDR1 DFQATT and CDR2 SNEGSKA (reference sequence). The CDR3 loop is CSAREGGRYYEQYF. CDR3 bases: TGCAGTGCTAGAGAAGGGGGACGATACTACGAGCAGTACTTC.

This clonotype was seen many times. V gene TRBV24-1 combines with J gene TRBJ2-3; the match to TRBD2 covers 7 bases. Germline CDR1 KGHDR, CDR2 SFDVKD. This CDR3 is built from 17 residues. The junction had 10 bases not matched to a gene; V was cut back by 5 bases and J by 0 bases. For the CDR3, the DNA is TGTGCCACCAGTGGGCTAGCGGAAGCCATTAGCACAGATACGCAGTATTTT. Amino acid sequence: CATSGLAEAISTDTQYF.

This clonotype was recorded many times. The CDR3 nucleotides are TGTGCCAGCAGTGCAGGGATGCCCTATGGCTACACCTTC. Its protein product is CASSAGMPYGYTF. V gene TRBV6-5 combines with J gene TRBJ1-2; D is possibly TRBD1 (5 bases). This CDR3 spans 13 amino acids. V dropped 5 bases and J dropped 4 bases, with 11 bases sitting between them. Germline V gene sequence: CDR1 MNHEY, CDR2 SVGAGI.

This clonotype was detected many times. The J gene is TRBJ1-2, the V gene TRBV9; D gene ambiguous. This CDR3 is built from 12 residues. V shed 7 bases and J shed 9 bases, with 16 bases lying between them. Germline-derived CDR1 and CDR2 are SGDLS and YYNGEE. The CDR3 spells CASFGGMDRYTF. For the CDR3, the DNA is TGTGCCAGCTTTGGAGGGATGGATCGCTACACCTTC.